This T cell receptor beta chain was captured in a study of T cell responses to AZD1222 COVID-19 vaccine. Germline V CDR1 and CDR2: LGHDT, YNNKEL (reference sequence). Trimming left V 4 bases short and J 0 bases short, with 21 bases between. The length of the CDR3 is 18 residues. The table came from immunoSEQ multiplex PCR; TCRdb's copy has only in-frame clones and leaves some out. The table lists about 130,000 clones, 70% to 90% of them singletons, with around 1.6% in the top ten. This receptor was obtained from an adult in good health. This rearrangement joins TRBV3-1 (or the pseudogene TRBV3-2) to TRBJ1-2, with a weak D call TRBD1 (5 bases). The specimen was peripheral blood, collected on day 0 of AZD1222 vaccination. The CDR3 here is CASSLSTQVQVTNYGYTF. The CDR3 nucleotides are TGTGCCAGCAGCCTCTCCACACAGGTCCAGGTAACTAACTATGGCTACACCTTC.